This T cell receptor beta chain originates from a study of T cell responses to AZD1222 COVID-19 vaccine. Notes on this clone: Its antigen is undetermined.

With 2 bases removed from V and 8 bases from J, the gap between germline ends came to 13 bases. The CDR3 loop spans 14 amino acids. CDR1 is LGHDT, CDR2 YNNKEL, per germline (reference sequence). Overall study findings and caveats: Two AZD1222 administrations were followed by greater Spike-specific TCR breadth and depth. Donor demographics were predominantly white British with a female majority; clonal diversity may be underestimated. Baseline testing showed seropositivity in only six or seven AZD1222 recipients.

Some clones are missing from TCRdb's copy, which holds only in-frame ones; the method was immunoSEQ multiplex PCR. The data hold about 130,000 clones, with roughly 88% observed a single time. The material was peripheral blood, obtained on day 0 of MenACWY control vaccination. The TCR originated in an adult in good health. J is TRBJ2-1 and V is TRBV3-1 (or the pseudogene TRBV3-2); TRBD1 is a possible D gene (6 bases). CDR3 residues: CASSQYRDTDEQFF. The CDR3 DNA sequence: TGTGCCAGCAGCCAATACAGGGATACGGATGAGCAGTTCTTC.